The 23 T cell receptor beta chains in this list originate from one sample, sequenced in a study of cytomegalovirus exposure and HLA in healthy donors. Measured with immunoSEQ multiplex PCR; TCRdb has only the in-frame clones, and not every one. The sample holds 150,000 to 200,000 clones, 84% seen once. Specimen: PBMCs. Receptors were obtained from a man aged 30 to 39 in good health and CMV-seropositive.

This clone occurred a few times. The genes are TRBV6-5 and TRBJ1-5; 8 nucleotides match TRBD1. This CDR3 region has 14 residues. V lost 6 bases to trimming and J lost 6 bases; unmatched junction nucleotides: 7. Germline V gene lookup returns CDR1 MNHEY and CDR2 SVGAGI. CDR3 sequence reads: CASRTGEGGQPQHF. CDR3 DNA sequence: TGTGCCAGCAGGACAGGGGAGGGAGGTCAGCCCCAGCATTTT.

CDR3 amino acids: CASTPGVGGYTF. The CDR3 region has the DNA TGTGCCAGCACTCCAGGGGTTGGTGGCTACACCTTC. The chain links TRBV7-9 to TRBJ1-2, with D perhaps matching TRBD1 (6 bases). CDR1 is SEHNR and CDR2 is FQNEAQ in the germline V gene (reference sequence). CDR3 length equals 12 residues. Trimming took 7 bases from V and 7 from J, leaving 13 bases between them.

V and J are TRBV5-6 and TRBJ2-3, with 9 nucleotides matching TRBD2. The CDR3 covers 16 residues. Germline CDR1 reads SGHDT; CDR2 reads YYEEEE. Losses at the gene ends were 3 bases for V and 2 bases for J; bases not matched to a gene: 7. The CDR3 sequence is CASSWGSGGPTDTQYF. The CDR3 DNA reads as TGTGCCAGCAGCTGGGGTAGCGGGGGCCCCACAGATACGCAGTATTTT. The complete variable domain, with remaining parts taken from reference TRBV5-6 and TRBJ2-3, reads DAGVTQSPTHLIKTRGQQVTLRCSPKSGHDTVSWYQQALGQGPQFIFQYYEEEERQRGNFPDRFSGHQFPNYSSELNVNALLLGDSALYLCASSWGSGGPTDTQYFGPGTRLTVL.

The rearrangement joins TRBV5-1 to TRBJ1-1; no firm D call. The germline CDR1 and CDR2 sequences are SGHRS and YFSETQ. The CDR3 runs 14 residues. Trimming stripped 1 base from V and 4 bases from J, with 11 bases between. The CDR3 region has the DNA TGCGCCAGCAGCTTGCTTGGAGTGAGCACTGAAGCTTTCTTT. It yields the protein CASSLLGVSTEAFF.

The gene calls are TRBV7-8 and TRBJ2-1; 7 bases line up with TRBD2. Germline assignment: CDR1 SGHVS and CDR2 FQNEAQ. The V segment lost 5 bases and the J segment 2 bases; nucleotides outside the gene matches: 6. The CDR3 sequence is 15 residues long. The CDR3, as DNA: TGTGCCAGCAGCCCCGGCCGGGGGGCCTACAATGAGCAGTTCTTC. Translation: CASSPGRGAYNEQFF.

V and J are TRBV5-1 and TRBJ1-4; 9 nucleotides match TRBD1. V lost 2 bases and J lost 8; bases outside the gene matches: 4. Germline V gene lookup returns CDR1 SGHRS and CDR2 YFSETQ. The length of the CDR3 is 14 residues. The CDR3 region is CASSFGQGREKLFF. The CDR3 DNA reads TGCGCCAGCAGCTTCGGACAGGGGCGCGAAAAACTGTTTTTT.

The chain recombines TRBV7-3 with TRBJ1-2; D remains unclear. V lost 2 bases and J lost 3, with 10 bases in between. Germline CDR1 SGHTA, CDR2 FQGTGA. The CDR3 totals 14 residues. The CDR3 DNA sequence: TGTGCCAGCAGCTTAGTGGTCAGCGACTATGGCTACACCTTC. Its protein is CASSLVVSDYGYTF.

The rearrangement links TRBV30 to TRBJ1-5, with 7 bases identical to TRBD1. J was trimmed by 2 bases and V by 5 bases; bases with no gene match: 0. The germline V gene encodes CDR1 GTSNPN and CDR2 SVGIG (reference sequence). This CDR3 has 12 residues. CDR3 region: CAWGQGNQPQHF. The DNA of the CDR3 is TGTGCCTGGGGACAGGGCAATCAGCCCCAGCATTTT.

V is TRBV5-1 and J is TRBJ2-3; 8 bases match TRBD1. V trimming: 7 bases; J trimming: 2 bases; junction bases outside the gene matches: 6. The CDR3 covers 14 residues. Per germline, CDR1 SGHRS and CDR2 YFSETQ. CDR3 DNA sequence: TGCGCCAGCGGTGCGGACAGGGTCACAGATACGCAGTATTTT. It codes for CASGADRVTDTQYF.

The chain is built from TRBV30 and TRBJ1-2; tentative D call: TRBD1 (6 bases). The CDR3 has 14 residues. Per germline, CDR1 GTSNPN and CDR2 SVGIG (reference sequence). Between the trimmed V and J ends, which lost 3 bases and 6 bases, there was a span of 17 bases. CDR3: CAWSPLGRGDGYTF. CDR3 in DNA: TGTGCCTGGAGCCCCTTGGGGAGGGGGGATGGCTACACCTTC. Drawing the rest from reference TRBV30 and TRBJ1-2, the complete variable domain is SQTIHQWPATLVQPVGSPLSLECTVEGTSNPNLYWYRQAAGRGLQLLFYSVGIGQISSEVPQNLSASRPQDRQFILSSKKLLLSDSGFYLCAWSPLGRGDGYTFGSGTRLTVV.

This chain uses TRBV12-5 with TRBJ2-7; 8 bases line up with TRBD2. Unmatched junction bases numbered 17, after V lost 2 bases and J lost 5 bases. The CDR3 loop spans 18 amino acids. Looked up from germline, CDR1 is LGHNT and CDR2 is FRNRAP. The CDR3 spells CASGLPLFPLAGQDEQYF. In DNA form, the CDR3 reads TGTGCTAGTGGTTTGCCTCTCTTCCCGCTAGCGGGTCAGGACGAGCAGTACTTC.

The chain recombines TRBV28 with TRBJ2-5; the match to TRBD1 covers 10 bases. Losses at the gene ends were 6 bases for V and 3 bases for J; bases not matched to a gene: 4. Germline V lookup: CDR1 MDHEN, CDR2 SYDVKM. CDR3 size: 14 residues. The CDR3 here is CASRTTGGEETQYF. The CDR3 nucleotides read TGTGCCAGCAGAACGACAGGGGGCGAAGAGACCCAGTACTTC. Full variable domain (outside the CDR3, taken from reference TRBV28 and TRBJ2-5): DVKVTQSSRYLVKRTGEKVFLECVQDMDHENMFWYRQDPGLGLRLIYFSYDVKMKEKGDIPEGYSVSREKKERFSLILESASTNQTSMYLCASRTTGGEETQYFGPGTRLLVL.

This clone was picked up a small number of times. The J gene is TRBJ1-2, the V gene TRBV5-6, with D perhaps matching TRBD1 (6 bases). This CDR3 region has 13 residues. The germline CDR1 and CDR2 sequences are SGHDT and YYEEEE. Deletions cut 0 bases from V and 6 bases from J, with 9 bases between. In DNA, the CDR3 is TGTGCCAGCAGCTTGGAGCAGGGGCATGGCTACACCTTC. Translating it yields CASSLEQGHGYTF. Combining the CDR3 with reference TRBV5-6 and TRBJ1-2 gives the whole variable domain DAGVTQSPTHLIKTRGQQVTLRCSPKSGHDTVSWYQQALGQGPQFIFQYYEEEERQRGNFPDRFSGHQFPNYSSELNVNALLLGDSALYLCASSLEQGHGYTFGSGTRLTVV.

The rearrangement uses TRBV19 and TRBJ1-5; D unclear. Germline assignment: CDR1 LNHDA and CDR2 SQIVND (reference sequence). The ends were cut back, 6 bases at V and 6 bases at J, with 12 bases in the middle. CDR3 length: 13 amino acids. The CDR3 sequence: CASSLDGFQPQHF. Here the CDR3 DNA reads TGTGCCAGTAGCCTAGACGGTTTTCAGCCCCAGCATTTT.

CDR3 sequence reads: CASGTGSYEQYF. The CDR3 DNA follows: TGTGCTTCCGGGACAGGAAGCTACGAGCAGTACTTC. The genes are TRBV28 and TRBJ2-7, with 8 bases lining up with TRBD1. The CDR3 runs 12 residues. Germline V CDR1 and CDR2: MDHEN, SYDVKM.

The CDR3 DNA is TGTGCCAGCAGTGTAGGACAGGGGGCGTCTAGCGGCTACACCTTC. Its translation: CASSVGQGASSGYTF. This rearrangement joins TRBV28 to TRBJ1-2; TRBD1 matches 11 bases. The CDR3 runs to 15 residues. Germline V CDR1 and CDR2: MDHEN, SYDVKM. V shed 5 bases and J 8 bases; nucleotides not matched to a gene: 10.

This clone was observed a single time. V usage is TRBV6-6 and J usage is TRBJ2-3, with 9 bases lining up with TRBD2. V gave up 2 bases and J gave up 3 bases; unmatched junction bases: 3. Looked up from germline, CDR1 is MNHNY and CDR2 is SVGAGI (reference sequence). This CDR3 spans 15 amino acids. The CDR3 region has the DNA TGTGCCAGCAGTTACGTGACTAGCGGTACAGATACGCAGTATTTT. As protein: CASSYVTSGTDTQYF.

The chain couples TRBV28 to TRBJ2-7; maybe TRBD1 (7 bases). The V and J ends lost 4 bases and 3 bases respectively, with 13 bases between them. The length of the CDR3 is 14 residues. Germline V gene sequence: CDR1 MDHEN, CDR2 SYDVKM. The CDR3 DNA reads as TGTGCCAGCAGTTCGGGGGACAGATACTACGAGCAGTACTTC. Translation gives CASSSGDRYYEQYF.

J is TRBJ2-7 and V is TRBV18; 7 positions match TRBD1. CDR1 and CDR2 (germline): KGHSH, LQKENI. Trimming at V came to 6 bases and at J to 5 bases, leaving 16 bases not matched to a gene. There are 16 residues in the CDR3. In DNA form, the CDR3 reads TGTGCCAGCTCTCCCCAACAGGGGACGTCTTTTAACGAGCAGTACTTC. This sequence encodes CASSPQQGTSFNEQYF.

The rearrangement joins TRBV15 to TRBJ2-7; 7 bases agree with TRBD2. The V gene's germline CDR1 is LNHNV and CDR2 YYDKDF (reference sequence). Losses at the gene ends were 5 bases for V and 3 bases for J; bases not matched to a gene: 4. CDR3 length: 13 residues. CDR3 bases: TGTGCCACCAGCCAGGAGCGGGACTACGAGCAGTACTTC. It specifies CATSQERDYEQYF.

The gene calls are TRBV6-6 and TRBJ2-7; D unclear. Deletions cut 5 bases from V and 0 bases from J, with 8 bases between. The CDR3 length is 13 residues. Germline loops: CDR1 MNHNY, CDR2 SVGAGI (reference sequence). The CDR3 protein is CASSQYSSYEQYF. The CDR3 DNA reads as TGTGCCAGCAGTCAGTACAGCTCCTACGAGCAGTACTTC.

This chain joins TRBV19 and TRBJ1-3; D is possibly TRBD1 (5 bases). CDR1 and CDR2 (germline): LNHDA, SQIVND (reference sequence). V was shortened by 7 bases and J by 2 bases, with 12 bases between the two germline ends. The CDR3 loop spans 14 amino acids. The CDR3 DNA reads TGTGCCAGTACCCCAGGGTTTACTGGAAACACCATATATTTT. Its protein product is CASTPGFTGNTIYF.

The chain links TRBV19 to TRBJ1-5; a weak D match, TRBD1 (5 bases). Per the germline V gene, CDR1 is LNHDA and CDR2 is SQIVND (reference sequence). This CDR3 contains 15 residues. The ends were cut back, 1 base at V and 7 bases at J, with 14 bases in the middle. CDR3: CASSIADRGDQPQHF. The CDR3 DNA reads TGTGCCAGTAGTATAGCCGATCGGGGGGACCAGCCCCAGCATTTT.